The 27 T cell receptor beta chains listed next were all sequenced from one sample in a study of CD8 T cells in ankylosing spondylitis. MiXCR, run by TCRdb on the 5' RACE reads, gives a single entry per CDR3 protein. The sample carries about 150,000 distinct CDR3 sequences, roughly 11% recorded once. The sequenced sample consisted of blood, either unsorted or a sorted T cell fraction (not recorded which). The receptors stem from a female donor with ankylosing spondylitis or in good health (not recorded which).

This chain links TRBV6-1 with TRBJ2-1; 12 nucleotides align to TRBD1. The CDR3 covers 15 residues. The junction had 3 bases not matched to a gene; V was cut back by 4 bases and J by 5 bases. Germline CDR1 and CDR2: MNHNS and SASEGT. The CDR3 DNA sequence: TGTGCCAGCAGTGGGGACAGGGGGCTCCACAATGAGCAGTTCTTC. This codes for CASSGDRGLHNEQFF.

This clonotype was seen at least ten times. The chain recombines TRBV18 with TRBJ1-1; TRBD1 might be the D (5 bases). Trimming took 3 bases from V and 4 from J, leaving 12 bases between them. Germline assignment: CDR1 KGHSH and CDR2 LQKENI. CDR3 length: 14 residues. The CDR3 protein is CASSPGTRGTEAFF. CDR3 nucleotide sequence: TGTGCCAGCTCACCGGGGACTCGCGGCACTGAAGCTTTCTTT.

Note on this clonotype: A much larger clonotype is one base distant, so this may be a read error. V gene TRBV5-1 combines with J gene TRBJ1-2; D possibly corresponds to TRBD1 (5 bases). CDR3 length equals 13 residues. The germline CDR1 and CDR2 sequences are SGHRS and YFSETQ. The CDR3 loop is CANSLRQNYGYTF. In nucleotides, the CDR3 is TGCGCCAACAGCTTGAGACAGAACTATGGCTACACCTTC.

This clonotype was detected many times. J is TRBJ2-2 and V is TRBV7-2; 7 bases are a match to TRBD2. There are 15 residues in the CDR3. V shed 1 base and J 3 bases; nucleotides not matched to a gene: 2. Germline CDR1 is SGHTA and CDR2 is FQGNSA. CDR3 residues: CASSLVTSYTGELFF. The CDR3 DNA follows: TGTGCCAGCAGCTTAGTGACTAGCTACACCGGGGAGCTGTTTTTT.

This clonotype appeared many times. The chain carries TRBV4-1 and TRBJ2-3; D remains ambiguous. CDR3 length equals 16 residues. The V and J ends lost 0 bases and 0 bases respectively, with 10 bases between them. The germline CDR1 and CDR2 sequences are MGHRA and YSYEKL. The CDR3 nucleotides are TGCGCCAGCAGCCAAGATCCCCGACGTAGCACAGATACGCAGTATTTT. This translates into CASSQDPRRSTDTQYF.

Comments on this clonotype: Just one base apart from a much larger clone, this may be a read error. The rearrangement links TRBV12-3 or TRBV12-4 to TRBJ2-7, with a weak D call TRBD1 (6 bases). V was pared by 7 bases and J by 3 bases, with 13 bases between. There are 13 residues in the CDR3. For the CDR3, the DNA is TGTGCCAGCAACGTCGGACAGAGCTACGAGCAGTACTTC. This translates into CASNVGQSYEQYF.

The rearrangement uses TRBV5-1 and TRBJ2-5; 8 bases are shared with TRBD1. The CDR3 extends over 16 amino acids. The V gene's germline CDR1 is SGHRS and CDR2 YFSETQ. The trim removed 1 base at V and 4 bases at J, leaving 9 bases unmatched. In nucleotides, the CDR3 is TGCGCCAGCAGCTTGTTCAGGGGGCCCCTCGGAGAGACCCAGTACTTC. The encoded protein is CASSLFRGPLGETQYF. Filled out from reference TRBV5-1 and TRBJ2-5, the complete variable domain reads KAGVTQTPRYLIKTRGQQVTLSCSPISGHRSVSWYQQTPGQGLQFLFEYFSETQRNKGNFPGRFSGRQFSNSRSEMNVSTLELGDSALYLCASSLFRGPLGETQYFGPGTRLLVL.

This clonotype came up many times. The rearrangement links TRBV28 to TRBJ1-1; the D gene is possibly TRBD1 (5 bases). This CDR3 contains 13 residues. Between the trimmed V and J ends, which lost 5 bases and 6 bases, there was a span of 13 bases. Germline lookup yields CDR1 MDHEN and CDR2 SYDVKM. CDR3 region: CASSPWGAAEAFF. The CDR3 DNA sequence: TGTGCCAGCAGTCCTTGGGGCGCCGCTGAAGCTTTCTTT.

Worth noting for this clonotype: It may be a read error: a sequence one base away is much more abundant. Written as DNA, the CDR3 is TGCGCCGGCAGTTACGGACAGGGGTACAATGAGCAGTTCTTC. Protein: CAGSYGQGYNEQFF. V gene TRBV5-1 combines with J gene TRBJ2-1; TRBD1 aligns across 9 bases. The CDR3 spans 14 residues. Germline-derived CDR1 and CDR2 are SGHRS and YFSETQ.

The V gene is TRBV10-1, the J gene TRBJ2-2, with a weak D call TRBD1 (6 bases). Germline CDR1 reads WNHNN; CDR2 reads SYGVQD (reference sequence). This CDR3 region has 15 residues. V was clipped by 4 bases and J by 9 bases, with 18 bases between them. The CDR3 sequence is CASSGDRDKGRELFF. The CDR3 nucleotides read TGCGCCAGCAGTGGCGACCGGGACAAGGGCAGGGAGCTGTTTTTT.

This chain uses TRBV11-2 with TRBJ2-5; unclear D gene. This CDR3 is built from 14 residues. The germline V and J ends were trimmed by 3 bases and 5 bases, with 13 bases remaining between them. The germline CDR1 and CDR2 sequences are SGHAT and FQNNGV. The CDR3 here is CASSLAYHGETQYF. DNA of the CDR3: TGTGCCAGCAGCTTGGCTTACCACGGGGAGACCCAGTACTTC.

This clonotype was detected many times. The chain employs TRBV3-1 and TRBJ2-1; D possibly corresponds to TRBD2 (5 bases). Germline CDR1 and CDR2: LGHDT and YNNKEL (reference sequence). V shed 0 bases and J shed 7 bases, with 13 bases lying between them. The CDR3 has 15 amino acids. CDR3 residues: CASSQDHPRRNEQFF. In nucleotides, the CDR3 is TGTGCCAGCAGCCAAGATCACCCTAGGAGGAATGAGCAGTTCTTC.

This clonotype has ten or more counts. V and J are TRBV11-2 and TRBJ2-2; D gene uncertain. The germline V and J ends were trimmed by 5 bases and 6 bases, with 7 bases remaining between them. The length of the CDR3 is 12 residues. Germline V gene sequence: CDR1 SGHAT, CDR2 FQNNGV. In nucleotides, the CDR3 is TGTGCCAGCAGCCCGGTTTCCGGGGAGCTGTTTTTT. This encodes CASSPVSGELFF. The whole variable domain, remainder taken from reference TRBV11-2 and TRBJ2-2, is EAGVAQSPRYKIIEKRQSVAFWCNPISGHATLYWYQQILGQGPKLLIQFQNNGVVDDSQLPKDRFSAERLKGVDSTLKIQPAKLEDSAVYLCASSPVSGELFFGEGSRLTVL.

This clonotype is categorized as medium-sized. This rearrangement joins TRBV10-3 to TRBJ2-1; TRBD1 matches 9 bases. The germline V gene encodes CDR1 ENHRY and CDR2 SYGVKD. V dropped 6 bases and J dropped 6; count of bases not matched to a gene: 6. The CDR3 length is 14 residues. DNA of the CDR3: TGTGCCATCAGACGGGACAGGGAGGGCAATGAGCAGTTCTTC. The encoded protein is CAIRRDREGNEQFF.

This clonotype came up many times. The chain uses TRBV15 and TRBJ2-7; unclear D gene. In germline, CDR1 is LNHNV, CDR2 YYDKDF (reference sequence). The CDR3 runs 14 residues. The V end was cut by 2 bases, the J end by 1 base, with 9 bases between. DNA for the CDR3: TGTGCCACCAGCAGAACCGGGTCATCCTACGAGCAGTACTTC. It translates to CATSRTGSSYEQYF.

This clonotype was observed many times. This chain's CDR3 is CASSLVGGNTEAFF. The CDR3 coding sequence is TGTGCCAGCAGCTTAGTAGGAGGGAACACTGAAGCTTTCTTT. The V call is TRBV7-8, the J call TRBJ1-1; D is unclear. Germline loops: CDR1 SGHVS, CDR2 FQNEAQ. The V end lost 1 base, the J end lost 1 base, and 7 bases lay between the germline ends. The CDR3 runs 14 residues.

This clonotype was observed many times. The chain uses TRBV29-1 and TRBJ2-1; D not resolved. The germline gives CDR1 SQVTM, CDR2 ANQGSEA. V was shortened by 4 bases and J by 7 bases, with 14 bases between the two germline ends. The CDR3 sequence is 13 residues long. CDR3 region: CSVGRTIGNEQFF. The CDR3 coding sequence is TGCAGCGTTGGTAGGACGATAGGGAATGAGCAGTTCTTC.

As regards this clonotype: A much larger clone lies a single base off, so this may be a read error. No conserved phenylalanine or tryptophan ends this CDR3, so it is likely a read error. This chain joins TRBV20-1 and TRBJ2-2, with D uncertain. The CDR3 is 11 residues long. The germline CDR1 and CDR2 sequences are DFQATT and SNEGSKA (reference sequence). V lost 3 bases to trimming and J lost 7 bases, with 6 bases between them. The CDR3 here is CSARLNGELFL. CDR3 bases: TGCAGTGCTAGGCTCAACGGGGAGCTGTTTCTT.

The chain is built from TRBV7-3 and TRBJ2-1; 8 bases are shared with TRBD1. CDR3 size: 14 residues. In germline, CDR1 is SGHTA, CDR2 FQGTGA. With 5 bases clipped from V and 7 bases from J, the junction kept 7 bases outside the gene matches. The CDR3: CASSNQGAGNEQFF. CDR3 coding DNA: TGTGCCAGCAGCAACCAGGGGGCAGGAAATGAGCAGTTCTTC.

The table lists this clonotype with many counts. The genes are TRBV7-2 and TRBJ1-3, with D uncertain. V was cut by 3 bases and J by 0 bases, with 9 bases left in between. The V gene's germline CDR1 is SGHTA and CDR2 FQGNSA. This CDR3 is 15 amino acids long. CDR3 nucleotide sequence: TGTGCCAGCAGCTTCGGACCGGACTCTGGAAACACCATATATTTT. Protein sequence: CASSFGPDSGNTIYF.

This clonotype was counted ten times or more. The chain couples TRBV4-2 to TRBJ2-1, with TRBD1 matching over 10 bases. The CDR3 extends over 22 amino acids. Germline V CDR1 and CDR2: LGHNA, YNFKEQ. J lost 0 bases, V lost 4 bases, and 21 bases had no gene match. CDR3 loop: CASSPSIVWTGGTLGSYNEQFF. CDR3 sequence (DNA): TGTGCCAGCAGCCCATCAATCGTCTGGACAGGGGGAACCCTTGGCTCCTACAATGAGCAGTTCTTC.

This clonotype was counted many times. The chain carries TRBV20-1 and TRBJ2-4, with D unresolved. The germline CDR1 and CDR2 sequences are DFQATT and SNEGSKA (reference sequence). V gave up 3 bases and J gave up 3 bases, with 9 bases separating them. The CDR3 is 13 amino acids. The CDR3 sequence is CSASGFDKNIQYF. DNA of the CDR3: TGCAGTGCTAGCGGCTTCGACAAAAACATTCAGTACTTC.

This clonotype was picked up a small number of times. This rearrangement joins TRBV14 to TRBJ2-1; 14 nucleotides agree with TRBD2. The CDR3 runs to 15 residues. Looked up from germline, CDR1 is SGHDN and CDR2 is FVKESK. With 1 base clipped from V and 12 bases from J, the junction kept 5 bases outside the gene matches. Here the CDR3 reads CASSQGTSGRRGQFF. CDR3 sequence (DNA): TGTGCCAGCAGCCAAGGGACTAGCGGGAGGAGGGGGCAGTTCTTC.

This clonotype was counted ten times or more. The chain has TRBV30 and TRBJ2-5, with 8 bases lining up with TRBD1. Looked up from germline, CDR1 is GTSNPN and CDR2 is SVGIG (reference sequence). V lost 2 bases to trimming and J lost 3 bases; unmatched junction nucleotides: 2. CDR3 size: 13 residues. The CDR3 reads CAWSSGGEETQYF. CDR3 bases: TGTGCCTGGAGTTCAGGGGGCGAAGAGACCCAGTACTTC.

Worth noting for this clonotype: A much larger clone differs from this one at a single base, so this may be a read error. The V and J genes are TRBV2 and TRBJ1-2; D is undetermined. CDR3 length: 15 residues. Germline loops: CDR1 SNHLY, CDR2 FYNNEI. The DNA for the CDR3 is TGTGCCAACAGTCCTTTCCCTGAACCCTTGAGTGGCTACACCTTC. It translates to CANSPFPEPLSGYTF.

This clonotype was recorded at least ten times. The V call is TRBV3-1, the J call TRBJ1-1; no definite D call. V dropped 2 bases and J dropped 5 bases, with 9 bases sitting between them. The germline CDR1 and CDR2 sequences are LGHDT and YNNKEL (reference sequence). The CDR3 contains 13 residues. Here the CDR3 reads CASSQPRGTEAFF. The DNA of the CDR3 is TGTGCCAGCAGCCAACCAAGAGGAACTGAAGCTTTCTTT.

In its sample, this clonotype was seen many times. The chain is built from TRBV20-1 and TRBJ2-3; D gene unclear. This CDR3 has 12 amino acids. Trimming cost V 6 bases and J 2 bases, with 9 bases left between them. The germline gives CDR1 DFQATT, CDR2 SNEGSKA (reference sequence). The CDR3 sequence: CSANRPTDTQYF. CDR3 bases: TGCAGTGCCAACCGACCCACAGATACGCAGTATTTT.